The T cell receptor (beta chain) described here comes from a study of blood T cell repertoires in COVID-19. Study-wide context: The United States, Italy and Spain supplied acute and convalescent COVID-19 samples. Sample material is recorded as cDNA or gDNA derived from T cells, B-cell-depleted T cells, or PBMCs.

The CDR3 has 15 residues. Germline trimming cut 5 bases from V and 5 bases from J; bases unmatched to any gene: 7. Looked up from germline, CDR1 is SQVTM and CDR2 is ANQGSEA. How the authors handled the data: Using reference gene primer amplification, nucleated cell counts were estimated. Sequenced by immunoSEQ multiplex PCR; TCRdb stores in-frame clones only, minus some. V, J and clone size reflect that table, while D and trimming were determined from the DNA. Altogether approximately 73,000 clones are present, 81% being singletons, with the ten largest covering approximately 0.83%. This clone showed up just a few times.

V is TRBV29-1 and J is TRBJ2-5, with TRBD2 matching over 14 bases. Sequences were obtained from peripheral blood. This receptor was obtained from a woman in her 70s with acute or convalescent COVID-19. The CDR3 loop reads CSVSVGLAGAETQYF. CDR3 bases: TGCAGCGTTTCTGTGGGACTAGCGGGAGCCGAGACCCAGTACTTC.